This entry describes one T cell receptor (beta chain). The protocol was immunoSEQ multiplex PCR, while the TCRdb copy is restricted to in-frame clones and leaves out a portion. The sample has 130,000 or so clones, under 90% seen once. Germline V CDR1 and CDR2: SGHRS, YFSETQ. CDR3 size: 14 residues. V dropped 4 bases and J dropped 8 bases, with 16 bases sitting between them. This sample stems from a study of blood T cell repertoires in COVID-19. Study overall: T cells, B-cell-depleted T cells, or PBMCs supplied cDNA or gDNA.

This chain uses TRBV5-1 with TRBJ1-3; D is possibly TRBD1 (5 bases). The clonotype comes from a woman aged 55-69 years with active or convalescent COVID-19. Specimen: peripheral blood. CDR3 loop: CASSTGLLGDTIYF. CDR3 coding DNA: TGCGCCAGCAGCACGGGACTCCTTGGGGACACCATATATTTT.